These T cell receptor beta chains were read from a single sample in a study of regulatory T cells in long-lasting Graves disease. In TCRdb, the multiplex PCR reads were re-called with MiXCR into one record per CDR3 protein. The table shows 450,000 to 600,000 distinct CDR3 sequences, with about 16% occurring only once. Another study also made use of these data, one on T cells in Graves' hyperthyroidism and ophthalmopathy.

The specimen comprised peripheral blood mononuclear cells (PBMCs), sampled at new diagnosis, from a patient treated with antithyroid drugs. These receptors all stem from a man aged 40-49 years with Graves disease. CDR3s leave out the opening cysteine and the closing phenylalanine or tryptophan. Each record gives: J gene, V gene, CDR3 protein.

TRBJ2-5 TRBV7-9 ASREWRSRETQY
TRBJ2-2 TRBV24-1 ATSDRSGGWYTGELF
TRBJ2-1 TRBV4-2 ASSQPRTSSYNEQF
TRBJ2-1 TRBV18 ASSPGTVGNEQF
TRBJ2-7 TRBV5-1 ASSQGRQFSEQY
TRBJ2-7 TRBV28 ASSSIRQGASYEQY
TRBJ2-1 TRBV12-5 ASVSPDWPSYNEQF
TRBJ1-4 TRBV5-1 ASSGASRDGEKLF
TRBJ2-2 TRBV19 ASSIKWGLNGELF
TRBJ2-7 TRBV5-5 ASHPTPDSRYEQY
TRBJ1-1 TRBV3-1 ASKLGQGNTEAF
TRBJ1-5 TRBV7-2 ASSSRGNQPQH
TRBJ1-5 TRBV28 ASTVGIQPQH
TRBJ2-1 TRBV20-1 SALSQAASSYNEQF
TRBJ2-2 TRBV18 ASRRDRDTGELF
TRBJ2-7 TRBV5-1 ASSMSSGSYEQY
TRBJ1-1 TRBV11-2 ASSVQGVNTEAF
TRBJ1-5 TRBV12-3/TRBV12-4 ASSLAAGSNQPQH
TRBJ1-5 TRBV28 ASYRRSSNQPQH
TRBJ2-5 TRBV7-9 ASSPPSGGLETQY
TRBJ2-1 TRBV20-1 SASIGAGRSDEQF
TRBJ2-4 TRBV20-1 SASKPDRAMVIQY
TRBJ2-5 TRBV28 ASSPQDQETQY
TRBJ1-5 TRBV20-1 SARGGETVNQPQH
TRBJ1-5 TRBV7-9 ASSLGGVHQPQH
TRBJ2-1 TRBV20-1 SASLAGLSYNEQF
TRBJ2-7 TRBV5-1 ASSLHTSYEQY
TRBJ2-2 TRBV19 ASSIVAGAPNTGELF
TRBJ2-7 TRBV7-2 ASSLSGGTQQQY